Following are 30 T cell receptor beta chains from one sample sequenced in a study of PD-L1 blockade in urothelial cancer. Time point in this sample: pretreatment peripheral blood. Sequenced by immunoSEQ multiplex PCR; TCRdb stores in-frame clones only, minus some. The table includes about 93,000 clones, about 90% detected once. The material sequenced was PBMCs, taken around atezolizumab (anti-PD-L1) treatment. Every receptor here comes from a man aged 55 to 69 with urothelial cancer.

V usage is TRBV5-3 and J usage is TRBJ1-6; 7 positions agree with TRBD1. TRBV5-3 is reported as an ORF; its role is uncertain. V lost 4 bases to trimming and J lost 0 bases; unmatched junction nucleotides: 22. CDR3 length equals 22 residues. CDR3 loop: CARSETGVLASHLSSYNSPLHF. The CDR3 nucleotides are TGTGCCAGAAGCGAAACAGGGGTTCTGGCCTCTCATCTTAGCTCCTATAATTCACCCCTCCACTTT.

This clone appeared a few times. This chain connects TRBV11-2 to TRBJ2-1, with a weak D call TRBD2 (6 bases). The CDR3 extends over 12 amino acids. CDR1 is SGHAT and CDR2 is FQNNGV in the germline V gene. Trimming removed 8 bases at V and 4 bases at J, with 9 bases between. CDR3 loop: CASGAGYNEQFF. The DNA for the CDR3 is TGTGCCAGCGGGGCGGGGTACAATGAGCAGTTCTTC.

The chain recombines TRBV7-2 with TRBJ2-4; TRBD1 matches 7 bases. CDR1 SGHTA and CDR2 FQGNSA come from the germline V gene. The CDR3 has 16 amino acids. With V trimmed by 1 base and J by 2 bases, 5 bases remained unmatched. CDR3 bases: TGTGCCAGCAGCTTAGTTTACAGGGGTTCCAAAAACATTCAGTACTTC. It codes for CASSLVYRGSKNIQYF. Drawing the rest from reference TRBV7-2 and TRBJ2-4, the complete variable domain is GAGVSQSPSNKVTEKGKDVELRCDPISGHTALYWYRQSLGQGLEFLIYFQGNSAPDKSGLPSDRFSAERTGGSVSTLTIQRTQQEDSAVYLCASSLVYRGSKNIQYFGAGTRLSVL.

This clone has a single count. J is TRBJ1-2 and V is TRBV5-1; D is possibly TRBD1 (5 bases). Germline values: CDR1 SGHRS, CDR2 YFSETQ. V was trimmed by 0 bases and J by 3 bases, leaving 6 bases between them. The CDR3 totals 13 residues. The CDR3 DNA is TGCGCCAGCAGCTTGGGGGGGGACTATGGCTACACCTTC. Amino acids: CASSLGGDYGYTF.

The rearrangement links TRBV28 to TRBJ2-2; 9 nucleotides match TRBD1. The CDR3 spans 15 residues. Germline V gene sequence: CDR1 MDHEN, CDR2 SYDVKM. The ends lost 8 bases at V and 0 bases at J; junction bases unmatched: 4. The DNA of the CDR3 is TGTGCCAGCCGGACAGGGGCCACGAACACCGGGGAGCTGTTTTTT. This gives the protein CASRTGATNTGELFF.

This clone was seen only once. V usage is TRBV4-3 and J usage is TRBJ2-4; possibly TRBD2 for D (6 bases). Germline V gene data show CDR1 as LGHNA and CDR2 as YSLEER. Trimming took 0 bases from V and 9 from J, leaving 18 bases between them. This CDR3 spans 16 amino acids. The CDR3 spells CASSQDAGEAVGIQYF. Written as DNA, the CDR3 is TGCGCCAGCAGCCAAGATGCCGGGGAGGCGGTTGGCATTCAGTACTTC.

The rearrangement joins TRBV6-5 to TRBJ1-4, with TRBD1 matching over 9 bases. There are 14 residues in the CDR3. The germline gives CDR1 MNHEY, CDR2 SVGAGI. J lost 5 bases, V lost 6 bases, and 4 bases had no gene match. The CDR3 DNA reads as TGTGCCAGCAGAAGGACAGGGGTGAATGAAAAACTGTTTTTT. Encoded protein: CASRRTGVNEKLFF.

The rearrangement links TRBV30 to TRBJ1-5; weak D call: TRBD1 (6 bases). The CDR3 totals 14 residues. The V gene's germline CDR1 is GTSNPN and CDR2 SVGIG (reference sequence). The V gene lost 1 base and the J gene lost 2 bases, with 9 bases spanning the gap. CDR3 DNA sequence: TGTGCCTGGAGTGCAGAGGGGGGCAATCAGCCCCAGCATTTT. It translates to CAWSAEGGNQPQHF. The variable domain in full, with the rest retrieved from reference TRBV30 and TRBJ1-5, is SQTIHQWPATLVQPVGSPLSLECTVEGTSNPNLYWYRQAAGRGLQLLFYSVGIGQISSEVPQNLSASRPQDRQFILSSKKLLLSDSGFYLCAWSAEGGNQPQHFGDGTRLSIL.

The rearrangement uses TRBV6-5 and TRBJ1-2, with D unresolved. With 0 bases removed from V and 4 bases from J, the gap between germline ends came to 9 bases. Germline values: CDR1 MNHEY, CDR2 SVGAGI. The CDR3 has 14 residues. CDR3 sequence reads: CASSYSGGPYGYTF. DNA of the CDR3: TGTGCCAGCAGTTACTCGGGAGGGCCCTATGGCTACACCTTC.

The V gene is TRBV29-1, the J gene TRBJ1-2; D remains ambiguous. Germline-derived CDR1 and CDR2 are SQVTM and ANQGSEA. The ends were cut back, 5 bases at V and 8 bases at J, with 18 bases in the middle. CDR3 length: 13 amino acids. CDR3 DNA: TGCAGCGTTCCCCTTGACTCCTCGGAGGGCTACACCTTC. It translates to CSVPLDSSEGYTF.

The rearrangement uses TRBV5-1 and TRBJ2-5, with D possibly TRBD2 on 6 matching bases. This CDR3 is built from 16 residues. V was trimmed by 7 bases and J by 5 bases, leaving 24 bases between them. From germline, CDR1 is SGHRS and CDR2 YFSETQ. The CDR3 region is CASSLKGAGGRETQYF. The DNA for the CDR3 is TGCGCCAGCTCCCTTAAAGGGGCTGGGGGGAGGGAGACCCAGTACTTC.

This clone appeared once. V and J are TRBV4-1 and TRBJ2-3, with D possibly TRBD1 on 6 matching bases. This CDR3 is built from 15 residues. Germline CDR1 is MGHRA and CDR2 is YSYEKL. V was trimmed by 1 base and J by 2 bases, leaving 10 bases between them. CDR3 bases: TGCGCCAGCAGCCAAGGACAGGTTACCACAGATACGCAGTATTTT. Amino acid sequence: CASSQGQVTTDTQYF.

The chain employs TRBV7-2 and TRBJ2-7; 8 bases line up with TRBD1. Trimming at V came to 5 bases and at J to 4 bases, leaving 4 bases not matched to a gene. CDR3 size: 13 residues. Germline CDR1 and CDR2: SGHTA and FQGNSA. This chain's CDR3 is CASSRTGTYEQYF. As DNA, the CDR3 is TGTGCCAGCAGCCGGACAGGGACTTACGAGCAGTACTTC. Looking up the rest from reference TRBV7-2 and TRBJ2-7 gives the full variable domain: GAGVSQSPSNKVTEKGKDVELRCDPISGHTALYWYRQSLGQGLEFLIYFQGNSAPDKSGLPSDRFSAERTGGSVSTLTIQRTQQEDSAVYLCASSRTGTYEQYFGPGTRLTVT.

The chain couples TRBV30 to TRBJ2-5; D is possibly TRBD1 (5 bases). Germline CDR1 is GTSNPN and CDR2 is SVGIG (reference sequence). V was trimmed by 2 bases and J by 2 bases, leaving 9 bases between them. This CDR3 is 13 amino acids long. The CDR3 DNA sequence: TGTGCCTGGAGTCCAGGGTGGCAAGAGACCCAGTACTTC. This sequence encodes CAWSPGWQETQYF. The complete variable domain, with remaining parts taken from reference TRBV30 and TRBJ2-5, reads SQTIHQWPATLVQPVGSPLSLECTVEGTSNPNLYWYRQAAGRGLQLLFYSVGIGQISSEVPQNLSASRPQDRQFILSSKKLLLSDSGFYLCAWSPGWQETQYFGPGTRLLVL.

This CDR3 reads CASSLVLAAGGPEETQYF. The CDR3 coding sequence is TGTGCCAGCAGCTTAGTTTTGGCAGCGGGGGGGCCAGAAGAGACCCAGTACTTC. The chain carries TRBV7-2 and TRBJ2-5, with TRBD2 matching 10 bases. The CDR3 loop spans 18 amino acids. V trimming: 1 base; J trimming: 3 bases; junction bases outside the gene matches: 11. Germline values: CDR1 SGHTA, CDR2 FQGNSA.

The J gene is TRBJ2-1, the V gene TRBV7-3; 14 bases align to TRBD2. The CDR3 extends over 16 amino acids. Germline-derived CDR1 and CDR2 are SGHTA and FQGTGA. Losses at the gene ends were 5 bases for V and 7 bases for J; bases not matched to a gene: 7. The CDR3 loop reads CASSPRTSGRRNEQFF. CDR3 sequence (DNA): TGTGCCAGCAGCCCCCGGACTAGCGGGAGGAGAAATGAGCAGTTCTTC.

This clone showed up just once. V gene TRBV15 combines with J gene TRBJ1-4; the D gene is possibly TRBD1 (5 bases). The germline CDR1 and CDR2 sequences are LNHNV and YYDKDF (reference sequence). There are 12 residues in the CDR3. Trimming took 5 bases from V and 8 from J, leaving 9 bases between them. CDR3 bases: TGTGCCACCAGCCCCAGGGCCGAAAAACTGTTTTTT. This translates into CATSPRAEKLFF. The full variable domain, with the rest looked up from reference TRBV15 and TRBJ1-4, is DAMVIQNPRYQVTQFGKPVTLSCSQTLNHNVMYWYQQKSSQAPKLLFHYYDKDFNNEADTPDNFQSRRPNTSFCFLDIRSPGLGDTAMYLCATSPRAEKLFFGSGTQLSVL.

The chain couples TRBV19 to TRBJ1-2, with a tentative D call TRBD1 (6 bases). Germline V gene lookup returns CDR1 LNHDA and CDR2 SQIVND (reference sequence). This CDR3 has 17 residues. Trimming stripped 5 bases from V and 4 bases from J, with 23 bases between. The CDR3 DNA sequence: TGTGCCAGTAGTTATGCCGCGAGTGAGACAGGCTTCTATGGCTACACCTTC. Amino acids: CASSYAASETGFYGYTF. The entire variable domain, with the rest obtained from reference TRBV19 and TRBJ1-2, is as follows: DGGITQSPKYLFRKEGQNVTLSCEQNLNHDAMYWYRQDPGQGLRLIYYSQIVNDFQKGDIAEGYSVSREKKESFPLTVTSAQKNPTAFYLCASSYAASETGFYGYTFGSGTRLTVV.

V usage is TRBV4-3 and J usage is TRBJ1-1, with D uncertain. This CDR3 has 13 amino acids. Trimming removed 3 bases at V and 4 bases at J, with 9 bases between. CDR1 LGHNA and CDR2 YSLEER come from the germline V gene. As DNA, the CDR3 is TGCGCCAGCAGCCACCGGGATGGCACTGAAGCTTTCTTT. Its protein product is CASSHRDGTEAFF.

The genes are TRBV30 and TRBJ2-5; tentative D call: TRBD1 (6 bases). Looked up from germline, CDR1 is GTSNPN and CDR2 is SVGIG (reference sequence). CDR3 length: 13 residues. The V end was cut by 3 bases, the J end by 4 bases, with 12 bases between. The CDR3 region is CAWRRGQSETQYF. CDR3 sequence (DNA): TGTGCCTGGAGAAGAGGACAGTCAGAGACCCAGTACTTC.

The V gene is TRBV19, the J gene TRBJ2-1, with TRBD2 matching over 9 bases. V lost 6 bases and J lost 14; bases outside the gene matches: 29. CDR1 and CDR2 (germline): LNHDA, SQIVND (reference sequence). The CDR3 sequence is 19 residues long. The CDR3 DNA follows: TGTGCCAGTAGCTCGGCCGCCCGGGGCCGTCTTAGCGGGAGATCGTCGGAGTTCTTC. It yields the protein CASSSAARGRLSGRSSEFF.

CDR3 sequence: CASSLVGREETQYF. The DNA for the CDR3 is TGCGCCAGCAGCTTGGTGGGCAGGGAAGAGACCCAGTACTTC. The chain combines TRBV5-1 with TRBJ2-5; TRBD1 is a possible D gene (5 bases). V was cut by 0 bases and J by 3 bases, with 9 bases left in between. The CDR3 covers 14 residues. The germline gives CDR1 SGHRS, CDR2 YFSETQ.

V usage is TRBV4-2 and J usage is TRBJ1-4, with TRBD1 matching 9 bases. The length of the CDR3 is 16 residues. J was trimmed by 3 bases and V by 3 bases; bases with no gene match: 5. Looked up from germline, CDR1 is LGHNA and CDR2 is YNFKEQ. The chain's CDR3 is CASSHTGGSANEKLFF. In DNA form, the CDR3 reads TGTGCCAGCAGCCACACAGGGGGCTCAGCTAATGAAAAACTGTTTTTT.

Comments on this clone: This sequence may be a read error, since a much larger clone differs from it by one base. Other DNA sequences from this sample encode an identical CDR3 as well. J is TRBJ2-1 and V is TRBV4-2; D unclear. Germline CDR1 LGHNA, CDR2 YNFKEQ. This CDR3 is built from 15 residues. The CDR3: CASSQVGSTNNEQFF. In DNA form, the CDR3 reads TGTGCCAGCAGCCAAGTTGGTAGTACTAACAACGAGCAGTTCTTC.

The gene calls are TRBV2 and TRBJ2-7; possible D gene TRBD1, 6 bases. V lost 5 bases and J lost 0, with 11 bases in between. Germline V gene lookup returns CDR1 SNHLY and CDR2 FYNNEI. The CDR3 loop spans 14 amino acids. The CDR3 is CASSKQGGSYEQYF. The CDR3 DNA follows: TGTGCCAGCAGTAAACAGGGTGGCTCCTACGAGCAGTACTTC.

The rearrangement links TRBV19 to TRBJ2-7; D is perhaps TRBD1 (6 bases). Germline loops: CDR1 LNHDA, CDR2 SQIVND (reference sequence). The CDR3 runs to 14 residues. V lost 6 bases, J lost 4 bases, and 16 bases lay in between. The CDR3 nucleotides are TGTGCCAGTAGAGACAGGTCCGGGTCGTACGAGCAGTACTTC. This sequence encodes CASRDRSGSYEQYF.

This clone was seen a single time. The gene calls are TRBV25-1 and TRBJ1-4; possible D gene TRBD1, 5 bases. In germline, CDR1 is MGHDK, CDR2 SYGVNS. The V end lost 5 bases, the J end lost 10 bases, and 17 bases lay between the germline ends. The CDR3 is made up of 14 amino acids. DNA of the CDR3: TGTGCCAGCAGTCAAGGACTATTGGGGGGAAAACTGTTTTTT. It translates to CASSQGLLGGKLFF.

The CDR3 DNA follows: TGTGCCAGCAGTGGGACAGTATCAAAACTGTTTTTT. This translates into CASSGTVSKLFF. The rearrangement joins TRBV28 to TRBJ1-4; 7 bases align to TRBD1. The CDR3 sequence is 12 residues long. The germline V gene encodes CDR1 MDHEN and CDR2 SYDVKM. V gave up 5 bases and J gave up 10 bases; unmatched junction bases: 4.

This chain connects TRBV7-9 to TRBJ1-1; a possible D gene is TRBD1 (5 bases). The CDR3 runs 16 residues. Germline V gene data show CDR1 as SEHNR and CDR2 as FQNEAQ (reference sequence). Between the trimmed V and J ends, which lost 1 base and 4 bases, there was a span of 16 bases. CDR3 in DNA: TGTGCCAGCAGCTTAGAAGCAACTGGGGCAGGCACTGAAGCTTTCTTT. Amino acid sequence: CASSLEATGAGTEAFF.

The chain uses TRBV28 and TRBJ2-3, with a tentative D call TRBD2 (5 bases). CDR3 length equals 15 residues. Germline CDR1 and CDR2: MDHEN and SYDVKM. V was shortened by 7 bases and J by 2 bases, with 16 bases between the two germline ends. The DNA of the CDR3 is TGTGCCAGCACTCCACGAGGACTTCTCACAGATACGCAGTATTTT. Its translation is CASTPRGLLTDTQYF.